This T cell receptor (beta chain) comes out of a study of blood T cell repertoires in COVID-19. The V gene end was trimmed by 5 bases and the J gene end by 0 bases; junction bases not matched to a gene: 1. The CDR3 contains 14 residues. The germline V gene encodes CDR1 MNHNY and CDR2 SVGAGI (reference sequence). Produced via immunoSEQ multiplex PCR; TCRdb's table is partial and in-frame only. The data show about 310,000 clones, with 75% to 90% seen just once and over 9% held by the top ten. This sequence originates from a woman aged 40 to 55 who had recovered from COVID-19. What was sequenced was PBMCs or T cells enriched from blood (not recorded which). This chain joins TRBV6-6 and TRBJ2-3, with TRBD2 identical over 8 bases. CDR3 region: CASSGGGSTDTQYF. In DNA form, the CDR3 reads TGTGCCAGCAGTGGCGGGGGGAGCACAGATACGCAGTATTTT.